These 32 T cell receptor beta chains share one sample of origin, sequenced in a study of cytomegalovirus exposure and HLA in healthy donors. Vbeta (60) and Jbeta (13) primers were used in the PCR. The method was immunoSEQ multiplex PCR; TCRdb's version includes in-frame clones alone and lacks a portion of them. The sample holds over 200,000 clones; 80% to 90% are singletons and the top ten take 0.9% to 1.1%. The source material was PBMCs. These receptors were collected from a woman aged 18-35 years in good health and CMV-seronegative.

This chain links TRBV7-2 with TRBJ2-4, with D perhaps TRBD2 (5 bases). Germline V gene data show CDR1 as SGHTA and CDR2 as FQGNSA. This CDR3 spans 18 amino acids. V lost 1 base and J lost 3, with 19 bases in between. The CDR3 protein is CASSLVSGSRGYKNIQYF. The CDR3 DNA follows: TGTGCCAGCAGCTTAGTGAGTGGGTCCCGGGGATACAAAAACATTCAGTACTTC.

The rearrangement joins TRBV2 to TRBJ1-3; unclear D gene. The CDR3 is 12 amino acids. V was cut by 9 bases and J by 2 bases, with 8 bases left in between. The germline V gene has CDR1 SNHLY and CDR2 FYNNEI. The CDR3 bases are TGTGCCAGTCGTCGGGCTGGAAACACCATATATTTT. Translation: CASRRAGNTIYF.

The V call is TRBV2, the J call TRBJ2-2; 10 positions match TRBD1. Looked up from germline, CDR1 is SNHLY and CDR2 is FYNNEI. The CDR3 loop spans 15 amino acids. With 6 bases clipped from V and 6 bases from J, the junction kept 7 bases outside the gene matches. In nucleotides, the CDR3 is TGTGCCAGCAGCGGGGACAGGGGTAGCTCCGGGGAGCTGTTTTTT. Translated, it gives CASSGDRGSSGELFF.

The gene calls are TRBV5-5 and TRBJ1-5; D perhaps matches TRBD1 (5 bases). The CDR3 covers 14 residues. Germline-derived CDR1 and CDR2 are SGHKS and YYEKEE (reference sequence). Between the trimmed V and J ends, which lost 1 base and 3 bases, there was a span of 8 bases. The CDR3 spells CASSLSGYNQPQHF. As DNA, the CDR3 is TGTGCCAGCAGCTTGTCAGGGTACAATCAGCCCCAGCATTTT. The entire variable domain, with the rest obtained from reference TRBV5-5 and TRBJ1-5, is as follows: DAGVTQSPTHLIKTRGQQVTLRCSPISGHKSVSWYQQVLGQGPQFIFQYYEKEERGRGNFPDRFSARQFPNYSSELNVNALLLGDSALYLCASSLSGYNQPQHFGDGTRLSIL.

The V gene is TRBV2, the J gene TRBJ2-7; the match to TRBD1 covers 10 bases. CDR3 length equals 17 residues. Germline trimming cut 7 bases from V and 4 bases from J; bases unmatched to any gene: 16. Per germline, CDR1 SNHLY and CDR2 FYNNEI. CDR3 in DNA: TGTGCCAGCACATTGGGGGGAACTTGGGACAGGGGTTACGAGCAGTACTTC. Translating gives CASTLGGTWDRGYEQYF.

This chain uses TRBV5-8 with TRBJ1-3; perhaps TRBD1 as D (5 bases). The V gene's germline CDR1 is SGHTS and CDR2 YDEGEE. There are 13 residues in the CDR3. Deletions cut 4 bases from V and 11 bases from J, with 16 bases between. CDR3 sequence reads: CASSANRQSSIYF. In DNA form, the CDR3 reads TGTGCCAGCAGCGCTAATCGACAGAGCTCCATATATTTT.

The CDR3 nucleotides are TGTGCCAGCAGTTTAGAGGGACAGGGGGCGCTTGAGCAGTACTTC. This translates into CASSLEGQGALEQYF. The chain carries TRBV27 and TRBJ2-7; 12 nucleotides match TRBD1. CDR1 MNHEY and CDR2 SMNVEV come from the germline V gene (reference sequence). V shed 2 bases, J shed 7 bases, and the junction held 6 bases outside the gene matches. The CDR3 length is 15 residues.

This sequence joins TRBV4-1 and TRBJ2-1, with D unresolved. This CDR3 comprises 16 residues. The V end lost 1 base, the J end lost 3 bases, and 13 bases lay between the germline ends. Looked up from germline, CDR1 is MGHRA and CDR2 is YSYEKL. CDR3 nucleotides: TGCGCCAGCAGCCAAGTAGATCTAGTTATCTACAATGAGCAGTTCTTC. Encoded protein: CASSQVDLVIYNEQFF.

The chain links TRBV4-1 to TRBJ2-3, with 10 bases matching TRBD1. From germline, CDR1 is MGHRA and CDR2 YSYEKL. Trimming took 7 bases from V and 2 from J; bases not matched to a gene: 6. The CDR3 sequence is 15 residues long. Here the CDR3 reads CASTRQGAPTDTQYF. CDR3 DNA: TGCGCCAGCACCCGACAGGGGGCACCCACAGATACGCAGTATTTT.

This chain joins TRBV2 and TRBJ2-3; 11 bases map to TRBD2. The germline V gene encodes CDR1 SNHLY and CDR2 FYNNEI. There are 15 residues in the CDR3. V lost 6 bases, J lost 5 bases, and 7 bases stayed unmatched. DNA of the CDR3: TGTGCCAGCAGGGAGACTAGCGGGACTCAAGATACGCAGTATTTT. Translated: CASRETSGTQDTQYF. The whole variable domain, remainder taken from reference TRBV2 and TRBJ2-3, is EPEVTQTPSHQVTQMGQEVILRCVPISNHLYFYWYRQILGQKVEFLVSFYNNEISEKSEIFDDQFSVERPDGSNFTLKIRSTKLEDSAMYFCASRETSGTQDTQYFGPGTRLTVL.

The CDR3 spells CASSPGERKQYF. The CDR3 bases are TGTGCCAGCTCACCTGGAGAGCGAAAGCAGTATTTT. V is TRBV18 and J is TRBJ2-3; no definite D call. Between the trimmed V and J ends, which lost 3 bases and 11 bases, there was a span of 12 bases. CDR1 is KGHSH, CDR2 LQKENI, per germline. The CDR3 is 12 amino acids.

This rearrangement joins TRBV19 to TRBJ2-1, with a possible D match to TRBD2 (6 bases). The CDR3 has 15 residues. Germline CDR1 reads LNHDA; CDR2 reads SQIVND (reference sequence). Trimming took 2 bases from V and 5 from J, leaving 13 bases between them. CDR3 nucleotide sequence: TGTGCCAGTAGTATATTTAGGACTACCAACAATGAGCAGTTCTTC. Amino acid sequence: CASSIFRTTNNEQFF.

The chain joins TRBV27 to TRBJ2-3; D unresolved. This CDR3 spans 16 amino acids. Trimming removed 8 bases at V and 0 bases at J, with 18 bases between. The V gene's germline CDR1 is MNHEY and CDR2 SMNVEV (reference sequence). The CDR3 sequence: CASSATPQPSTDTQYF. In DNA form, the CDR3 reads TGTGCCAGCTCGGCGACCCCACAGCCTAGCACAGATACGCAGTATTTT.

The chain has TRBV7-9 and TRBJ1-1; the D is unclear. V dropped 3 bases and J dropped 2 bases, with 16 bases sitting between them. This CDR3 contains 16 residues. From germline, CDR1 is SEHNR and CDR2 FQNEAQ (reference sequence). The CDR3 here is CASSFKASRLNTEAFF. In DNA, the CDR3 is TGTGCCAGCAGCTTCAAGGCCTCGAGACTTAACACTGAAGCTTTCTTT.

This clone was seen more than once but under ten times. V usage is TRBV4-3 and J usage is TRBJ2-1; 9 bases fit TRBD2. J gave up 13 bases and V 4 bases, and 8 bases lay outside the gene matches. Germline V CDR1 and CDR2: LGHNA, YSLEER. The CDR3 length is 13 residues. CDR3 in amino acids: CASSPTFSGRQFF. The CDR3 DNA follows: TGCGCCAGCAGCCCTACTTTTAGCGGGAGACAGTTCTTC.

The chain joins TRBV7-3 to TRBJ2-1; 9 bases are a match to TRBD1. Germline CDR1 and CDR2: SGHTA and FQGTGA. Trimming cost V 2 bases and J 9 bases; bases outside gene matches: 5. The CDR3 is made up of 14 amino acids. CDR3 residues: CASSLLGQGGEQFF. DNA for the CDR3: TGTGCCAGCAGCTTATTGGGACAGGGAGGTGAGCAGTTCTTC.

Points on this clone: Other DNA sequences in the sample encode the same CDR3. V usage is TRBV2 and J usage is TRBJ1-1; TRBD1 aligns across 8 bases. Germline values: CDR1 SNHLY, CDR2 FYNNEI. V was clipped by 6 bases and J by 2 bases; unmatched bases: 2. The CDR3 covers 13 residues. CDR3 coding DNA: TGTGCCAGCAGCGGACAGGGAAACACTGAAGCTTTCTTT. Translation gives CASSGQGNTEAFF.

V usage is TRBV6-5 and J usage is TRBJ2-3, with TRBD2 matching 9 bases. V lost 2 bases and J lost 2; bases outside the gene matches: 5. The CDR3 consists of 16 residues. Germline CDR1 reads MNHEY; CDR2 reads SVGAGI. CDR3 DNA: TGTGCCAGCAGTTACGGGTCTAGCGGGACCACAGATACGCAGTATTTT. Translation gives CASSYGSSGTTDTQYF.

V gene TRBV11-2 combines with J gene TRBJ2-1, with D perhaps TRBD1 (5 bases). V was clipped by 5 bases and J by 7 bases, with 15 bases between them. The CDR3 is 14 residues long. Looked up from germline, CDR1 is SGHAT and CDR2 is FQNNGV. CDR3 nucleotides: TGTGCCAGCAGCCAACCGACAGTACTGAATGAGCAGTTCTTC. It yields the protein CASSQPTVLNEQFF.

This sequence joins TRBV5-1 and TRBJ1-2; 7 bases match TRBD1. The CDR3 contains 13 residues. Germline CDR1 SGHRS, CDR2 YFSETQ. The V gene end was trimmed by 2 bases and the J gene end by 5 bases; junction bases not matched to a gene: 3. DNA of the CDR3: TGCGCCAGCAGCTTTACAGGGGAATATGGCTACACCTTC. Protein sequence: CASSFTGEYGYTF. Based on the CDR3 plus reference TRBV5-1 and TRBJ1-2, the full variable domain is KAGVTQTPRYLIKTRGQQVTLSCSPISGHRSVSWYQQTPGQGLQFLFEYFSETQRNKGNFPGRFSGRQFSNSRSEMNVSTLELGDSALYLCASSFTGEYGYTFGSGTRLTVV.

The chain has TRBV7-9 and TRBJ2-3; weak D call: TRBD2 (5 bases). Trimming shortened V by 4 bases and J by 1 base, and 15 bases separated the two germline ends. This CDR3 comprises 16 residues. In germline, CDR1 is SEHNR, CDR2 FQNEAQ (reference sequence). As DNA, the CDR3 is TGTGCCAGCAGCTCCCTAGCCGTCTCAGGCACAGATACGCAGTATTTT. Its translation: CASSSLAVSGTDTQYF.

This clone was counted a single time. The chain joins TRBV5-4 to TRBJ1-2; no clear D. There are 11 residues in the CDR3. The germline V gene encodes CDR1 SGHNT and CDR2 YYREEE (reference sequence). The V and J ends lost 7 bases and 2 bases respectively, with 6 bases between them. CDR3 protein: CASWENYGYTF. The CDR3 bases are TGTGCCAGCTGGGAGAACTATGGCTACACCTTC. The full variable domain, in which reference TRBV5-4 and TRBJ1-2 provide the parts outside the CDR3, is ETGVTQSPTHLIKTRGQQVTLRCSSQSGHNTVSWYQQALGQGPQFIFQYYREEENGRGNFPPRFSGLQFPNYSSELNVNALELDDSALYLCASWENYGYTFGSGTRLTVV.

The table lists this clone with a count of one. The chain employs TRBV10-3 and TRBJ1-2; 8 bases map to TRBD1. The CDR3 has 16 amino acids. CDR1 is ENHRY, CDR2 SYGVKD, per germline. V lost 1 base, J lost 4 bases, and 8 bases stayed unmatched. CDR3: CAISEFSTDRVYGYTF. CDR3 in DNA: TGTGCCATCAGTGAGTTCTCTACGGACAGGGTCTATGGCTACACCTTC.

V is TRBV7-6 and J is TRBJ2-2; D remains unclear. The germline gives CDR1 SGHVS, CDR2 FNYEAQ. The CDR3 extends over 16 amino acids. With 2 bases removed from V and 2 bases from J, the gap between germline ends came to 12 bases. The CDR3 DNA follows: TGTGCCAGCAGCTTAATTCTAGTTACCAACACCGGGGAGCTGTTTTTT. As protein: CASSLILVTNTGELFF.

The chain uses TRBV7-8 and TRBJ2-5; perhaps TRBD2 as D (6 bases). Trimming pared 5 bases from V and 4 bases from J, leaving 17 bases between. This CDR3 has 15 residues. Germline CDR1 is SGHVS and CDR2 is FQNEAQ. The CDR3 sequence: CASSPNKGRIETQYF. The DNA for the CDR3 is TGTGCCAGCAGCCCTAACAAGGGGAGGATAGAGACCCAGTACTTC.

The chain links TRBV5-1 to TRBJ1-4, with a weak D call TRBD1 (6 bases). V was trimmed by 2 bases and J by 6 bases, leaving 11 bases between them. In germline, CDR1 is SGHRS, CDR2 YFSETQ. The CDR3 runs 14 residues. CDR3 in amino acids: CASSFMSGDEKLFF. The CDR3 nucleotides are TGCGCCAGCAGCTTCATGTCAGGGGATGAAAAACTGTTTTTT.

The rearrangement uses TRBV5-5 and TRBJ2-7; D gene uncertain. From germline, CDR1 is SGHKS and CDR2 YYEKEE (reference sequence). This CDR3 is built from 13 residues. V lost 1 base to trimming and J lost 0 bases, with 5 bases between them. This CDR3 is CASSLSISYEQYF. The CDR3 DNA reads TGTGCCAGCAGCTTGTCCATCTCCTACGAGCAGTACTTC.

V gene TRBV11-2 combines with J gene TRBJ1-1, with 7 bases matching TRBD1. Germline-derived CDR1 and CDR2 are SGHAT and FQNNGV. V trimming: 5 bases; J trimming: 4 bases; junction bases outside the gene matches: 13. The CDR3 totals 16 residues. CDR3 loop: CASSPSPRAGGTEAFF. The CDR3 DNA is TGTGCCAGCAGCCCCAGCCCCCGGGCAGGGGGCACTGAAGCTTTCTTT.

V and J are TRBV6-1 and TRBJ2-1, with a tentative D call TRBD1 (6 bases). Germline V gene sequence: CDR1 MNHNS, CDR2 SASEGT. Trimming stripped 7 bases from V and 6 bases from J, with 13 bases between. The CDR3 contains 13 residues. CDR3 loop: CASNLRGFNEQFF. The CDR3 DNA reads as TGTGCCAGCAATCTAAGGGGGTTCAATGAGCAGTTCTTC.

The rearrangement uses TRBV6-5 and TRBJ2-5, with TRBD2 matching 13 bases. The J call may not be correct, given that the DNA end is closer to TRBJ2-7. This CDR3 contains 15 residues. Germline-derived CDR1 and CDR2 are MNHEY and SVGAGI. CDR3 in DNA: TGTGCCAGCAGCTTGGGACTAGCGGGAAATTACGAGCAGTACTTC. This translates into CASSLGLAGNYEQYF.

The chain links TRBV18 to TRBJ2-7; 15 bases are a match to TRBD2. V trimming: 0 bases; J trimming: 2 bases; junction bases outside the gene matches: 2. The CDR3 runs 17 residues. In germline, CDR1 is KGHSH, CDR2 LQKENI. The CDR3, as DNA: TGTGCCAGCTCACCACCGGGACTAGCGGGGGGCCCCTACGAGCAGTACTTC. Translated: CASSPPGLAGGPYEQYF.

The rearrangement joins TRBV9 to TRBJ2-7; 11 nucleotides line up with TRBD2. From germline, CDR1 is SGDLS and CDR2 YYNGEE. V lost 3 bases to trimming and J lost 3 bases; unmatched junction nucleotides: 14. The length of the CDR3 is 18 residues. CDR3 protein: CASSGGLAAPLKGYEQYF. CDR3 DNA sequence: TGTGCCAGCAGCGGGGGACTAGCGGCCCCTCTAAAGGGCTACGAGCAGTACTTC.